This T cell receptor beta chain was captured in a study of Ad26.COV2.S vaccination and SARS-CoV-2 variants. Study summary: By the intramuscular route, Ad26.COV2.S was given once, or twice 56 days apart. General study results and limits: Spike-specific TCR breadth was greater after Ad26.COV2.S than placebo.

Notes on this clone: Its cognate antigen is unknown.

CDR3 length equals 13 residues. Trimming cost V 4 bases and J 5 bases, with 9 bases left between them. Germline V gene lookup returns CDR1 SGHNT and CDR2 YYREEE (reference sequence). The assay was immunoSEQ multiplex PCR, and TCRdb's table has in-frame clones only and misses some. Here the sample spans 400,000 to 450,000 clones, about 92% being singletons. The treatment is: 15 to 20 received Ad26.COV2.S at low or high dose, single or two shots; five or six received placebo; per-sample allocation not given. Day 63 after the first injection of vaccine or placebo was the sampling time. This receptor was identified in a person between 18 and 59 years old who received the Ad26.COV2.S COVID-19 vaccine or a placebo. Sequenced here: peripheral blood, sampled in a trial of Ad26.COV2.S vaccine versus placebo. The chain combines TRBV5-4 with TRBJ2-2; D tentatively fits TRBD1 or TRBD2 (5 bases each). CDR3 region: CASSRDVTGELFF. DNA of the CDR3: TGTGCCAGCAGCCGGGACGTTACCGGGGAGCTGTTTTTT.